The 24 T cell receptor beta chains in this list originate from one sample, sequenced in a study of T-cell reconstitution after alpha-beta-depleted transplantation in children. TCRbeta library construction was performed incorporating unique molecular identifiers. TCRdb re-analysed the PCR reads in MiXCR, keeping a single row per CDR3 protein. The sample lists approximately 640,000 distinct CDR3 sequences, around a sixth seen once, with 1.1% in the top ten. The sequencing here drew on PBMCs from the stem cell graft donor, taken from the stem cell graft. The receptors originated from a human donor who donated a stem cell graft to a child with acute myeloid leukemia.

Notes on this clonotype: A clone one base away is much larger, so this may be a read error. The chain couples TRBV20-1 to TRBJ2-3; 9 positions match TRBD2. Germline V gene lookup returns CDR1 DFQATT and CDR2 SNEGSKA (reference sequence). The CDR3 sequence is 14 residues long. The CDR3 DNA reads as TGCGGTGCCAGAGCGGGGGGACGCACAGATACGCAGTATTTT. Encoded protein: CGARAGGRTDTQYF.

In this sample, this clonotype turned up many times. V usage is TRBV9 and J usage is TRBJ1-6; D is uncertain. The V end was cut by 0 bases, the J end by 7 bases, with 8 bases between. Germline V gene data show CDR1 as SGDLS and CDR2 as YYNGEE. The CDR3 covers 14 residues. Here the CDR3 reads CASSVVSANSPLHF. CDR3 in DNA: TGTGCCAGCAGCGTAGTGTCAGCCAATTCACCCCTCCACTTT.

The chain carries TRBV7-2 and TRBJ1-1; D gene uncertain. Germline V gene data show CDR1 as SGHTA and CDR2 as FQGNSA. The germline V and J ends were trimmed by 5 bases and 10 bases, with 14 bases remaining between them. The CDR3 spans 12 residues. The CDR3 DNA is TGTGCCAGCAGCCTTGTAAACGCGGGAGCTTTCTTT. This codes for CASSLVNAGAFF.

This chain uses TRBV24-1 with TRBJ1-1; 11 bases match TRBD1. The length of the CDR3 is 14 residues. Trimming removed 10 bases from V and 3 bases from J; junction bases left unmatched: 6. From germline, CDR1 is KGHDR and CDR2 SFDVKD. CDR3 protein: CATRAGQGDTEAFF. DNA of the CDR3: TGTGCCACACGAGCGGGACAGGGGGACACTGAAGCTTTCTTT.

The genes are TRBV6-2 or TRBV6-3 and TRBJ2-3; no firm D call. CDR3 length equals 13 residues. V was clipped by 3 bases and J by 5 bases, with 9 bases between them. Germline CDR1 and CDR2: MNHEY and SVGEGT. Written as DNA, the CDR3 is TGTGCCAGCAGTTATAGCCCCCTAGATACGCAGTATTTT. Translated, it gives CASSYSPLDTQYF.

J is TRBJ2-1 and V is TRBV28; D possibly corresponds to TRBD2 (6 bases). This CDR3 comprises 12 residues. V dropped 6 bases and J dropped 8 bases, with 11 bases sitting between them. From germline, CDR1 is MDHEN and CDR2 SYDVKM. CDR3 in DNA: TGTGCCAGCAGGGCTAGCGAAGATGAGCAGTTCTTC. Translated, it gives CASRASEDEQFF.

This chain connects TRBV11-2 to TRBJ1-2; 9 nucleotides match TRBD1. The germline CDR1 and CDR2 sequences are SGHAT and FQNNGV. The trim removed 2 bases at V and 1 base at J, leaving 5 bases unmatched. The CDR3 has 16 amino acids. In DNA form, the CDR3 reads TGTGCCAGCAGCTTACTGGGACAGGGTGGTAACTATGGCTACACCTTC. Its protein is CASSLLGQGGNYGYTF.

This clonotype was observed many times. The chain has TRBV20-1 and TRBJ1-5; unclear D gene. Trimming removed 6 bases from V and 0 bases from J, with 18 bases in between. The CDR3 length is 16 residues. From germline, CDR1 is DFQATT and CDR2 SNEGSKA (reference sequence). The CDR3 sequence: CSAETRAGYSNQPQHF. CDR3 sequence (DNA): TGCAGTGCGGAAACACGGGCGGGTTATAGCAATCAGCCCCAGCATTTT.

This chain joins TRBV4-3 and TRBJ2-3; no firm D call. The CDR3 contains 13 residues. Trimming cost V 8 bases and J 1 base, with 10 bases left between them. Germline V gives CDR1 LGHNA, CDR2 YSLEER. For the CDR3, the DNA is TGCGCCAGCGCAACCAAGCGCACAGATACGCAGTATTTT. The encoded protein is CASATKRTDTQYF.

This clonotype was detected ten times or more. The chain recombines TRBV20-1 with TRBJ2-1, with TRBD2 as a possible D gene (5 bases). Deletions cut 0 bases from V and 3 bases from J, with 12 bases between. This CDR3 contains 15 residues. The germline gives CDR1 DFQATT, CDR2 SNEGSKA (reference sequence). In DNA form, the CDR3 reads TGCAGTGCTAGAGATAGGAGGACCAACTACAATGAGCAGTTCTTC. As protein: CSARDRRTNYNEQFF.

The chain has TRBV7-2 and TRBJ1-5, with D uncertain. The germline V gene encodes CDR1 SGHTA and CDR2 FQGNSA. The length of the CDR3 is 13 residues. Trimming removed 5 bases at V and 6 bases at J, with 11 bases between. The CDR3 DNA reads as TGTGCCAGCAGCCCCATCAGGAGTCAGCCCCAGCATTTT. Amino acid sequence: CASSPIRSQPQHF.

The chain carries TRBV27 and TRBJ2-7; the D gene is possibly TRBD1 (6 bases). V dropped 9 bases and J dropped 1 base, with 19 bases sitting between them. The CDR3 spans 15 residues. Germline V gene lookup returns CDR1 MNHEY and CDR2 SMNVEV (reference sequence). CDR3 DNA sequence: TGTGCCAGAACAATAACCCGGGACACATCCTACGAGCAGTACGTC. This encodes CARTITRDTSYEQYV.

This clonotype occurred a few times. One end of the junction does not line up with germline, which may come from a read error. The V call is TRBV20-1, the J call TRBJ2-1; D could derive from TRBD1 or TRBD2 (6 bases each). The CDR3 totals 16 residues. The V gene's germline CDR1 is DFQATT and CDR2 SNEGSKA (reference sequence). The CDR3 nucleotides read TGCAGTTCTAGAGATGGTGCTCGGGGGCGACACAATGAGCAGTTCTTC. Its translation: CSSRDGARGRHNEQFF.

This rearrangement joins TRBV6-1 to TRBJ1-3; 8 bases fit TRBD1. The germline V gene has CDR1 MNHNS and CDR2 SASEGT. The CDR3 is made up of 17 amino acids. Trimming cost V 5 bases and J 3 bases; bases outside gene matches: 12. The CDR3 DNA reads as TGTGCCAGCAGTCGTCATCAATTACAGGGGGATGGAAACACCATATATTTT. It specifies CASSRHQLQGDGNTIYF.

The chain combines TRBV27 with TRBJ2-7, with no clear D. With 3 bases removed from V and 7 bases from J, the gap between germline ends came to 16 bases. The germline gives CDR1 MNHEY, CDR2 SMNVEV (reference sequence). The CDR3 length is 14 residues. CDR3 sequence (DNA): TGTGCCAGCAGTTTGGCCCTCTCCCCAAGGGAGCAGTACTTC. Amino acid sequence: CASSLALSPREQYF.

This chain joins TRBV29-1 and TRBJ2-7, with 7 bases that match TRBD1. Germline assignment: CDR1 SQVTM and CDR2 ANQGSEA. The trim removed 3 bases at V and 2 bases at J, leaving 4 bases unmatched. The CDR3 has 13 amino acids. The CDR3 DNA follows: TGCAGCGTTGATCAGGGGGACACCTACGAGCAGTACTTC. Protein: CSVDQGDTYEQYF.

The chain carries TRBV27 and TRBJ1-6; a weak D match, TRBD1 (5 bases). Trimming pared 2 bases from V and 11 bases from J, leaving 10 bases between. CDR3 length: 13 amino acids. Germline V gives CDR1 MNHEY, CDR2 SMNVEV (reference sequence). As DNA, the CDR3 is TGTGCCAGCAGTTTAATCGGGGGTGCACCCCTCCACTTT. Translating it yields CASSLIGGAPLHF.

At least ten counts were recorded for this clonotype. The chain combines TRBV24-1 with TRBJ2-1, with 7 bases matching TRBD1. The length of the CDR3 is 14 residues. CDR1 and CDR2 (germline): KGHDR, SFDVKD. V gave up 7 bases and J gave up 0 bases; unmatched junction bases: 2. CDR3 DNA: TGTGCCACCAGCGACAGGGCCTCCTACAATGAGCAGTTCTTC. Protein sequence: CATSDRASYNEQFF.

This clonotype was seen at least ten times. The chain joins TRBV6-5 to TRBJ2-5; D is unresolved. Deletions cut 2 bases from V and 2 bases from J, with 9 bases between. This CDR3 comprises 14 residues. Germline values: CDR1 MNHEY, CDR2 SVGAGI. CDR3 in DNA: TGTGCCAGCAGTTACGGGCACCTTCAAGAGACCCAGTACTTC. The encoded protein is CASSYGHLQETQYF.

This clonotype has only a few counts. The genes are TRBV7-3 and TRBJ2-1; D is perhaps TRBD2 (5 bases). The V end was cut by 5 bases, the J end by 2 bases, with 13 bases between. The germline V gene has CDR1 SGHTA and CDR2 FQGTGA. The CDR3 sequence is 15 residues long. The CDR3 region is CASSQVRATYNEQFF. The CDR3 region has the DNA TGTGCCAGCAGCCAGGTGCGGGCGACCTACAATGAGCAGTTCTTC. The full variable domain, rest sourced from reference TRBV7-3 and TRBJ2-1, is GAGVSQTPSNKVTEKGKYVELRCDPISGHTALYWYRQSLGQGPEFLIYFQGTGAADDSGLPNDRFFAVRPEGSVSTLKIQRTERGDSAVYLCASSQVRATYNEQFFGPGTRLTVL.

This chain connects TRBV29-1 to TRBJ2-1, with D possibly being TRBD1 or TRBD2 (5 bases each). Germline CDR1 reads SQVTM; CDR2 reads ANQGSEA. This CDR3 has 11 residues. V shed 5 bases and J shed 10 bases, with 12 bases lying between them. The CDR3 coding sequence is TGCAGCGTTCAGCCGGGACCGGAGCAGTTCTTC. It yields the protein CSVQPGPEQFF.

This clonotype came up a few times. The V and J genes are TRBV21-1 and TRBJ2-1; TRBD1 was called by the table and not checked on the DNA. TRBV21-1 is tagged as a pseudogene. There are 16 residues in the CDR3. The CDR3 here is CASSIPDCVRDNEQFF. The CDR3 DNA follows: TGTGCCAGCAGCATTCCCGACTGCGTCCGGGACAATGAGCAGTTCTTC.

This clonotype was recorded at least ten times. This chain uses TRBV29-1 with TRBJ1-2; tentatively, D is TRBD1 (6 bases). The CDR3 loop spans 15 amino acids. Trimming took 6 bases from V and 7 from J, leaving 24 bases between them. Germline-derived CDR1 and CDR2 are SQVTM and ANQGSEA. Written as DNA, the CDR3 is TGCAGCGTCGGACCCCGGGACACCCCTTATGGTGGCTACACCTTC. Protein: CSVGPRDTPYGGYTF.

This clonotype was seen repeatedly, ten times or more. This sequence joins TRBV20-1 and TRBJ1-4; a weak D match, TRBD1 (6 bases). Germline CDR1 and CDR2: DFQATT and SNEGSKA (reference sequence). The ends were cut back, 4 bases at V and 3 bases at J, with 9 bases in the middle. The CDR3 sequence is 13 residues long. The CDR3 sequence: CSATGEANEKLFF. As DNA, the CDR3 is TGCAGTGCTACAGGGGAGGCTAATGAAAAACTGTTTTTT.